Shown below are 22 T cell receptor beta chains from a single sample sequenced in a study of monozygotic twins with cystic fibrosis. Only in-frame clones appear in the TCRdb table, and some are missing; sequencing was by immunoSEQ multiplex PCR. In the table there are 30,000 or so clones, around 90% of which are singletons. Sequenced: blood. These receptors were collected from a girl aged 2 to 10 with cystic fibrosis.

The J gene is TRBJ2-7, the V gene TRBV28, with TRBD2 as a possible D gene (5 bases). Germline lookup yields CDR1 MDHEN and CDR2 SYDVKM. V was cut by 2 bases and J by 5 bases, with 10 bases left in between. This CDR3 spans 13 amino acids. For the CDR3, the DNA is TGTGCCAGCAGTTTACCGGGAAGGGACGAGCAGTACTTC. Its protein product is CASSLPGRDEQYF.

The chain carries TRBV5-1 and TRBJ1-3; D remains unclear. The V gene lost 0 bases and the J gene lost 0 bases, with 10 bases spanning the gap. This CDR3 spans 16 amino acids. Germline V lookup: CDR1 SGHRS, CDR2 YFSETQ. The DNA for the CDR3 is TGCGCCAGCAGCTTGGGTCGGGTGATCTCTGGAAACACCATATATTTT. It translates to CASSLGRVISGNTIYF.

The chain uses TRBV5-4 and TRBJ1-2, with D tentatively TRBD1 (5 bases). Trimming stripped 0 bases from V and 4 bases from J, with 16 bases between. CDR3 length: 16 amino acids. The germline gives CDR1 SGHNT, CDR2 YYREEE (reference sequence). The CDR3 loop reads CASSLAGATLTYGYTF. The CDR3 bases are TGTGCCAGCAGCTTGGCCGGGGCGACTCTTACCTATGGCTACACCTTC.

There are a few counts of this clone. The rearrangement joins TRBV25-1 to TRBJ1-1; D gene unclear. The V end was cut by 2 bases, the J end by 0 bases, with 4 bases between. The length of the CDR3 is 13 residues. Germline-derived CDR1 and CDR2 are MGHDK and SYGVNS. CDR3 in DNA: TGTGCCAGCAGTGAACGTTTGAACACTGAAGCTTTCTTT. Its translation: CASSERLNTEAFF.

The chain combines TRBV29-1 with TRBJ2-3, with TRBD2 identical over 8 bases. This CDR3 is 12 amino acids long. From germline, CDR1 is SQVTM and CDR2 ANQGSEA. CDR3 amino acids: CSYSGITDTQYF. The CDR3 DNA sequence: TGCAGTTATAGCGGGATCACAGATACGCAGTATTTT.

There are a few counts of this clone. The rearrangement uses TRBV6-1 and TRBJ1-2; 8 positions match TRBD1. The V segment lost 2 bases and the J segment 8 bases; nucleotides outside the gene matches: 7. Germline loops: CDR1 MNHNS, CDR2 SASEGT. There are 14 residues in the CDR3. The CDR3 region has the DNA TGTGCCAGCAGTGAACGCGGACAGGGATACGGCTACACCTTC. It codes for CASSERGQGYGYTF.

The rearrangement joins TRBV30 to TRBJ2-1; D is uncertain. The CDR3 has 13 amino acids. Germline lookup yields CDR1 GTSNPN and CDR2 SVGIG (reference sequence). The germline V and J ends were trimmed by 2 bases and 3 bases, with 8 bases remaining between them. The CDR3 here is CAWSSSGYNEQFF. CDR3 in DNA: TGTGCCTGGAGTTCCAGTGGCTACAATGAGCAGTTCTTC.

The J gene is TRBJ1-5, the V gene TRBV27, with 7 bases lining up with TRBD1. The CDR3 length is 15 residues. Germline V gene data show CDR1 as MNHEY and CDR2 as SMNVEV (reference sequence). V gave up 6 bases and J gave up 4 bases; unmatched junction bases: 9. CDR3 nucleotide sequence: TGTGCCAGCAGATATAATACAGGGGTTAATCAGCCCCAGCATTTT. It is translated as CASRYNTGVNQPQHF.

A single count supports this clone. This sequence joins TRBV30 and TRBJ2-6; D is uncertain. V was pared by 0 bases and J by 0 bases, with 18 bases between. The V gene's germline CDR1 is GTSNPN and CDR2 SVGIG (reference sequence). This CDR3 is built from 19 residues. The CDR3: CAWSVIRAPTFSGANVLTF. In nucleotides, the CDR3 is TGTGCCTGGAGTGTAATACGGGCTCCCACCTTCTCTGGGGCCAACGTCCTGACTTTC.

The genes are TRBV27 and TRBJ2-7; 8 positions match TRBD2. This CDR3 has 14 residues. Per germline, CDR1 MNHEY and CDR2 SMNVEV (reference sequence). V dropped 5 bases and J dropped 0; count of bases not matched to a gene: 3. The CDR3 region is CASSPGLDSYEQYF. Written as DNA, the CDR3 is TGTGCCAGCAGTCCGGGACTAGACTCCTACGAGCAGTACTTC.

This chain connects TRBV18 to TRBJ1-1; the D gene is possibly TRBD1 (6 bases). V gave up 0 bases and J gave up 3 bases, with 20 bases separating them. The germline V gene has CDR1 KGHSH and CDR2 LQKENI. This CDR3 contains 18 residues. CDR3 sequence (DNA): TGTGCCAGCTCACCACCGTTGGACAGTCTCTTTCGGGACACTGAAGCTTTCTTT. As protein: CASSPPLDSLFRDTEAFF.

As DNA, the CDR3 is TGTGCCAGCAGGCCATCAGGGGGCCCTGAAGCTTTCTTT. It yields the protein CASRPSGGPEAFF. The chain links TRBV27 to TRBJ1-1, with TRBD1 matching over 8 bases. Per germline, CDR1 MNHEY and CDR2 SMNVEV (reference sequence). V was clipped by 6 bases and J by 6 bases; unmatched bases: 6. This CDR3 is 13 amino acids long.

The CDR3 nucleotides are TGTGCCAGCAGTCGGGACAGGGGGCACGACGAGCAGTACTTC. Amino acids: CASSRDRGHDEQYF. V gene TRBV6-1 combines with J gene TRBJ2-7, with 12 nucleotides matching TRBD1. Trimming at V came to 5 bases and at J to 5 bases, leaving 4 bases not matched to a gene. The CDR3 length is 14 residues. The germline gives CDR1 MNHNS, CDR2 SASEGT.

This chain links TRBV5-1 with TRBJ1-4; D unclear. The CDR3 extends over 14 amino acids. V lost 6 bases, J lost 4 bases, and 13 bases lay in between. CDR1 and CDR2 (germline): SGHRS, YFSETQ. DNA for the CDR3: TGCGCCAGCACAACCGGATCCCTTAATGAAAAACTGTTTTTT. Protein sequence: CASTTGSLNEKLFF.

CDR3 loop: CAWSVGTGYGYTF. In nucleotides, the CDR3 is TGTGCCTGGAGTGTTGGGACAGGGTATGGCTACACCTTC. The chain is built from TRBV30 and TRBJ1-2; 9 nucleotides align to TRBD1. This CDR3 has 13 amino acids. The V and J ends lost 0 bases and 5 bases, in that order; junction bases with no gene match: 1. Germline CDR1 and CDR2: GTSNPN and SVGIG (reference sequence).

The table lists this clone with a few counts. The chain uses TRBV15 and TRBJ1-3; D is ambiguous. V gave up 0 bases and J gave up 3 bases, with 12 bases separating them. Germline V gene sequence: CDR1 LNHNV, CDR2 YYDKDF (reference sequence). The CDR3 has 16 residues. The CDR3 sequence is CATSRDLLGNGNTIYF. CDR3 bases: TGTGCCACCAGCAGAGATCTCTTGGGCAATGGAAACACCATATATTTT.

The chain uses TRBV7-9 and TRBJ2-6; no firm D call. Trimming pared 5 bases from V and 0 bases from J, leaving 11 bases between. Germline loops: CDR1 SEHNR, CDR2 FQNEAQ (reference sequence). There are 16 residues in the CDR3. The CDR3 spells CASSPQFNSGANVLTF. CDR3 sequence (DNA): TGTGCCAGCAGCCCCCAATTTAACTCTGGGGCCAACGTCCTGACTTTC.

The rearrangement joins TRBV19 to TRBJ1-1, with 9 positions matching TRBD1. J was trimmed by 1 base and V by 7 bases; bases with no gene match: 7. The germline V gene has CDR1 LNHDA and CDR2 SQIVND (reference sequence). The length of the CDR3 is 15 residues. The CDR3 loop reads CASIADRGANTEAFF. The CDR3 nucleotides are TGTGCCAGTATAGCAGACAGGGGGGCGAACACTGAAGCTTTCTTT.

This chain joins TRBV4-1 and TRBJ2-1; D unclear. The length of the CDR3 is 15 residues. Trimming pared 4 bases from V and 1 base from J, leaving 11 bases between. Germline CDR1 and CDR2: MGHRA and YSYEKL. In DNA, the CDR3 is TGCGCCAGCAGCCTCCTCGGGTTATCCTACAATGAGCAGTTCTTC. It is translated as CASSLLGLSYNEQFF.

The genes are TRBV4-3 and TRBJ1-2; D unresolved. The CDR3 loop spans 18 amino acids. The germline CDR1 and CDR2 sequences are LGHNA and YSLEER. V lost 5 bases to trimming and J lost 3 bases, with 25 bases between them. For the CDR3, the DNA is TGCGCCAGCAGCTATTTATATGGGGAGACTATCGAGGACTATGGCTACACCTTC. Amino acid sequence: CASSYLYGETIEDYGYTF.

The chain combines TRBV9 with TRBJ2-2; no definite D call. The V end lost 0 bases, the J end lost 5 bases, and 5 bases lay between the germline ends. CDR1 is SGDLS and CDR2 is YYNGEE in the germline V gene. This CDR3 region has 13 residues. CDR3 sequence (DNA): TGTGCCAGCAGCGTAGTAGGGACCGGGGAGCTGTTTTTT. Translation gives CASSVVGTGELFF.

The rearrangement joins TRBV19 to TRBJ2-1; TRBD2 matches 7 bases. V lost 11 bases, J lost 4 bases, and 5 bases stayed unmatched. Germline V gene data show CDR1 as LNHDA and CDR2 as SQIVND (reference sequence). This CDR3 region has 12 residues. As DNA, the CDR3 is TGTGCCCCGGGGAGGGATTACAATGAGCAGTTCTTC. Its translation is CAPGRDYNEQFF.